This TCR beta chain was sequenced for a study of T cell responses to AZD1222 COVID-19 vaccine. For the study at large: Second-dose timings of about 4 or about 12 weeks were pooled.

Using immunoSEQ multiplex PCR, the repertoire was profiled, and TCRdb retains in-frame clones only, with some absent. The repertoire holds about 190,000 clones, with almost 95% as singletons. The table lists this clone with a count of one. As yet, its antigen is unknown. The study's findings and limits: Compared with day 0, the breadth and depth of the Spike-specific TCR repertoire rose significantly after two doses of AZD1222. The peak T cell response came first, and repertoires were sampled only after it. Spike-wide coverage was observed for vaccine-associated CD4 TCRs, with dominant responses at 160-218 and 743-854.

The source was peripheral blood, collected on day 0 of AZD1222 vaccination. This clonotype was obtained from an adult in good health.

CDR3 nucleotide sequence: TGCAGTGCTAGTGAACAGGGGGCGGTGAGAAGTGGCTACACCTTC. This gives the protein CSASEQGAVRSGYTF. V usage is TRBV20-1 and J usage is TRBJ1-2, with TRBD1 matching over 9 bases. With V trimmed by 3 bases and J by 7 bases, 12 bases remained unmatched. The CDR3 is 15 amino acids. Germline lookup yields CDR1 DFQATT and CDR2 SNEGSKA (reference sequence).